This T cell receptor (beta chain) originates from a study of cytomegalovirus exposure and HLA in healthy donors. The overall study: From HLA-typed donors, an early data release held roughly 89 million unique TCRs. Across 350 to 500 genotyped donors, more than 75% landed in the Caucasian-associated ancestry cluster. Findings of the study overall: Several of the most significant clusters appeared, in a later analysis, to be linked to common viral pathogens. Several V segments, TRBV6-2 and TRBV6-3 among them, could not be told apart and were dropped.

PCR used 60 Vbeta primers and 13 Jbeta primers. Method: immunoSEQ multiplex PCR; TCRdb's copy keeps in-frame clones and lacks some. This sample's clone table lists tens of thousands of clones. CDR3 length: 14 amino acids. CDR1 is MGHRA, CDR2 YSYEKL, per germline. Trimming cost V 0 bases and J 5 bases; bases outside gene matches: 2. Worth noting for this clone: Antigen specificity is unknown.

The rearrangement uses TRBV4-1 and TRBJ2-7; 9 nucleotides match TRBD2. The TCR originated in a female donor in good health and CMV-seronegative. Material: PBMCs. CDR3 sequence: CASSQEREGNEQYF. DNA for the CDR3: TGCGCCAGCAGCCAAGAGCGGGAGGGAAACGAGCAGTACTTC.